The next 2 T cell receptor beta chains were all read from a single sample in a study of T cell clones after liver transplantation. Sequencing used immunoSEQ multiplex PCR; TCRdb keeps in-frame clones, though not all of them. There are roughly 80,000 clones in the sample; about 84% occur only once, and approximately 0.45% lies in the top ten. Sequencing was performed on CD4+ T cells from blood, taken approximately 3.5 years after liver transplant. The receptors shown here come from a human patient who received a liver transplant. Among the T cells, some may be from the graft donor.

This clone was recorded once. This chain uses TRBV5-6 with TRBJ2-1; TRBD2 aligns across 9 bases. V lost 1 base and J lost 4; bases outside the gene matches: 3. CDR3 size: 15 residues. Looked up from germline, CDR1 is SGHDT and CDR2 is YYEEEE. This chain's CDR3 is CASSLRLAGYNEQFF. CDR3 coding DNA: TGTGCCAGCAGCTTGCGGCTAGCGGGATACAATGAGCAGTTCTTC. The full variable domain, in which reference TRBV5-6 and TRBJ2-1 provide the parts outside the CDR3, is DAGVTQSPTHLIKTRGQQVTLRCSPKSGHDTVSWYQQALGQGPQFIFQYYEEEERQRGNFPDRFSGHQFPNYSSELNVNALLLGDSALYLCASSLRLAGYNEQFFGPGTRLTVL.

This clone was counted only a few times. The CDR3 DNA reads as TGTGCCAGCAGCGCGACAGGGGTTCATGAGCAGTTCTTC. Its protein is CASSATGVHEQFF. J is TRBJ2-1 and V is TRBV2; 8 positions match TRBD1. This CDR3 region has 13 residues. The junction had 6 bases not matched to a gene; V was cut back by 6 bases and J by 8 bases. Germline-derived CDR1 and CDR2 are SNHLY and FYNNEI.